This TCR beta chain emerged from a study of blood T cell repertoires in COVID-19 (dated by TCRdb to the early 2020s). Context from the whole study: Samples covering the acute and convalescent phases of COVID-19 were provided by collaborators in the United States, Italy and Spain. The material from the prospective study consisted of cDNA or gDNA derived from T cells, B-cell-depleted T cells, or PBMCs. Subjects who had been exposed to COVID-19, were actively infected with it, or had recovered from it provided the deeply sampled blood TCRbeta repertoires that made up the dataset. The repertoires were released in a freely available public database intended as a resource for research on the immune response to SARS-CoV-2. Samples came from the ongoing ImmuneRACE study (first 160 participants) plus 1,254 subjects from 6 global collaborators. Sample metadata almost always included a de-identified subject ID, COVID-19 status, age in years and sex. Where HLA class I and class II types were available, the types were taken from metadata supplied by the sample provider, not from assay-based typing. What the work shows at the level of the full study, not this receptor alone: The quantity of clinical and demographic metadata differed by source and by participant and was supplied without curation.

TCRbeta CDR3 regions were amplified from genomic DNA by means of the immunoSEQ Assay, a bias-controlled multiplex PCR. The paper's data handling went like this. The number of nucleated cells in each sample was estimated from the amplification of reference gene primers within the assay. To quantify the absolute abundance of each unique TCRbeta CDR3 rearrangement, sequence reads were collapsed and filtered. Productive Simpson clonality was computed per sample as the square root of Simpson's diversity index over productive rearrangements. What TCRdb holds here is the immuneACCESS table cut down to in-frame rearrangements. Part of the clones is not present; checked against another copy, under half of the missing clones reflect an unresolved V gene, and the others are unexplained. Clonal size and the V and J genes are those of that table, whereas D and trimming came from the DNA. In all, the sample holds roughly 64,000 clones, and approximately 70% of those were seen once. The ten largest clones add up to 51% of the sample.

In the prospective study, participants were about 18 to 90 years old, resided in about two dozen geographic areas of the United States, and were enrolled through a virtual design. In the prospective study, participants were assigned to cohorts based on the clinical history participants reported in a screening survey and a study questionnaire. A participant counted as exposed if, within 2 weeks of entering the study, that participant had been in contact with someone who had a PCR-confirmed or clinician-diagnosed COVID-19 case. Mobile phlebotomists in the prospective study collected whole blood, serum and a nasopharyngeal or oropharyngeal swab from every participant. Additional blood draws and questionnaires over an approximately 2-month period could optionally be provided by prospective study participants. Blood samples from the prospective study were shipped frozen or at room temperature prior to DNA extraction.

On this clone: Its antigen is currently not known. No base-level quality is on record; no much larger clone is a single base apart.

Its CDR3 holds 13 amino acids, cysteine through phenylalanine. Only the CDR3 DNA stays, 39 bases, in frame from base 1. V loses 5 bases at its end and J loses 6 bases; junction bases beyond the gene matches: 5. According to the germline V gene (reference sequence), CDR1 reads MNHNY and CDR2 reads SVGAGI. Recombination connected TRBV6-6 to TRBJ1-1, and 8 bases in between align with TRBD1. The source material was PBMCs or T cells enriched from blood (not recorded which). This TCR was sampled from a woman aged 55-69 years who had been exposed to COVID-19. The base sequence is TGTGCCAGCAGTCCCGGGACAGGAGCTGAAGCTTTCTTT. The resulting protein is CASSPGTGAEAFF.